A selection of T cell receptor beta chains follows, all from one sample in a study of blood T cell repertoires in COVID-19. The protocol was immunoSEQ multiplex PCR, while the TCRdb copy is restricted to in-frame clones and leaves out a portion. Of about 200,000 clones in the sample, approximately 90% were seen once. The sequenced sample consisted of peripheral blood. All receptors come from a man in his sixties with COVID-19, enrolled during active disease. CDR3s include the opening cysteine and the closing phenylalanine or tryptophan. D genes are given only for firm matches. The size entry is marked missing in some rows and otherwise reads once, few, many or a size class.

abundance	v_gene	j_gene	d_gene	CDR3aa	CDR3nt
.	TRBV7-3	TRBJ2-1	TRBD1	CASSSRQGPEQFF	TGTGCCAGCAGCTCCCGACAGGGTCCTGAGCAGTTCTTC
.	TRBV4-1	TRBJ1-5	.	CASSQDQSVGRHF	TGCGCCAGCAGCCAAGATCAGTCGGTGGGGCGGCATTTT
.	TRBV29-1	TRBJ2-5	.	CSVDVGRYQETQYF	TGCAGCGTTGATGTAGGGAGATACCAAGAGACCCAGTACTTC
.	TRBV18	TRBJ1-3	TRBD1	CASSPDRAGNTIYF	TGTGCCAGCTCACCCGACAGGGCTGGAAACACCATATATTTT
once	TRBV28	TRBJ1-6	TRBD1	CASSSGQGAGSPLHF	TGTGCCAGCAGTTCGGGACAGGGGGCCGGTTCACCCCTCCACTTT
.	TRBV27	TRBJ2-2	TRBD1	CASTSTGATGELFF	TGTGCCAGCACCTCAACAGGGGCCACCGGGGAGCTGTTTTTT
few	TRBV4-3	TRBJ1-2	.	CASSQDLRARRGYTF	TGCGCCAGCAGCCAAGATCTGCGAGCCCGCAGGGGCTACACCTTC
.	TRBV2	TRBJ2-7	.	CASGRLYEQYF	TGTGCCAGCGGCAGACTCTACGAGCAGTACTTC
.	TRBV3-1/TRBV3-2	TRBJ1-5	.	CASSQESQPQHF	TGTGCCAGCAGCCAAGAAAGCCAGCCCCAGCATTTT
.	TRBV9	TRBJ2-1	.	CASSAAYEQFF	TGTGCCAGCAGCGCCGCGTATGAGCAGTTCTTC
.	TRBV19	TRBJ2-7	TRBD1	CASSTGQGHSYEQYF	TGTGCCAGTAGTACAGGACAGGGGCATTCCTACGAGCAGTACTTC